This T cell receptor beta chain comes out of a study of blood T cell repertoires in COVID-19 (dated by TCRdb to about 2020). For the wider study: Samples covering the acute and convalescent phases of COVID-19 were provided by collaborators in the United States, Italy and Spain. The prospective study material was composed of cDNA or gDNA derived from T cells, B-cell-depleted T cells, or PBMCs. Deeply sampled blood TCRbeta repertoires from subjects exposed to, actively infected with, or recovered from COVID-19 were included in the dataset. The repertoires were released in a freely available public database meant as a resource for research on the immune response to SARS-CoV-2. The samples were drawn from two sources: the first 160 participants of the ongoing ImmuneRACE study, and over 950 subjects contributed by 6 global collaborators. Nearly every sample came with metadata listing a de-identified subject ID, COVID-19 status, age in years and sex. Where HLA class I and class II types were available, the types were taken from metadata supplied by the sample provider, not from assay-based typing. Broad study findings and their caveats: Clinical and demographic metadata were provided uncurated, with the amount varying by source and participant.

As concerns this clone: Its antigen target is currently unknown. No much larger clone is present one base from it, and per-base qualities are unavailable.

The CDR3 numbers 16 residues from cysteine through phenylalanine. This entry keeps only the CDR3 DNA: 48 bases, framed from base 1. CDR1 and CDR2 (LGHNA, YSLEER) derive from the germline V gene. V was cut back by 0 bases and J by 0 bases, leaving a gap of 9 bases between them. TCRbeta CDR3 regions were amplified from genomic DNA by means of the immunoSEQ Assay, a bias-controlled multiplex PCR. Per the authors' processing: Within the assay, amplification of reference gene primers was used to estimate how many nucleated cells each sample contained. To quantify the absolute abundance of each unique TCRbeta CDR3 rearrangement, sequence reads were collapsed and filtered. For each sample, productive Simpson clonality was calculated as the square root of Simpson's diversity index across productive rearrangements. TCRdb took this table from immuneACCESS and kept in-frame rearrangements with V and J called. Such tables lack part of the clones; where checked against another copy, unresolved V genes explain under half of the gap, and the rest is unexplained. The DNA gave D and trimming, while V, J and clone size come from that table. This sample lists around 170,000 clones; roughly 86% were detected once. The ten largest make up roughly 0.53% of the sample.

At one collaborating source in Seattle, patients were enrolled during active infection and were followed longitudinally through the course of disease. Each collaborating institution followed its own protocols to collect whole blood in K2EDTA tubes. Collaborator samples were shipped for TCRbeta analysis as frozen whole blood, isolated PBMCs, or DNA extracted from either sample type. The clonotype was recovered from a man in his sixties with COVID-19, enrolled during active disease. Sequenced input: peripheral blood. This sequence uses TRBV4-3 and TRBJ1-5; the D gene is not confidently resolved. The CDR3 in this case is CASSQDLGVSNQPQHF. The bases are TGCGCCAGCAGCCAAGATCTAGGAGTTAGCAATCAGCCCCAGCATTTT.